These 9 T cell receptor beta chains originate from one sample sequenced in a study of blood T cell repertoires in COVID-19. Libraries were prepared by immunoSEQ multiplex PCR; TCRdb keeps only in-frame clonotypes and omits some of them. The data show around 160,000 clones, with around 87% seen just once and roughly 6.1% held by the top ten. Sequencing was performed on peripheral blood. Receptor source: a man older than 75 with acute or convalescent COVID-19.

This chain links TRBV7-2 with TRBJ2-1; 8 positions agree with TRBD2. This CDR3 has 13 amino acids. Trimming cost V 4 bases and J 9 bases; bases outside gene matches: 5. CDR1 and CDR2 (germline): SGHTA, FQGNSA. The CDR3 loop reads CASSYLSGVEQFF. The CDR3 coding sequence is TGTGCCAGCAGCTACCTTAGCGGGGTTGAGCAGTTCTTC.

V and J are TRBV7-9 and TRBJ2-2; 7 nucleotides match TRBD1. This CDR3 has 15 amino acids. Trimming took 5 bases from V and 0 from J; bases not matched to a gene: 3. Germline V lookup: CDR1 SEHNR, CDR2 FQNEAQ (reference sequence). In nucleotides, the CDR3 is TGTGCCAGCAGCATAGGGGGCGCGAACACCGGGGAGCTGTTTTTT. This translates into CASSIGGANTGELFF.

The chain carries TRBV21-1 and TRBJ2-3; whether TRBD2, the table's D call, matches the DNA was not checked. TRBV21-1 is described as a pseudogene. The CDR3 extends over 16 amino acids. Here the CDR3 DNA reads TGTGCCAGCAGCCCCCGGGAAGGACTAGTTGACGATACGCAGTATTTT. The encoded protein is CASSPREGLVDDTQYF.

V gene TRBV14 combines with J gene TRBJ2-3; D perhaps matches TRBD2 (6 bases). Germline assignment: CDR1 SGHDN and CDR2 FVKESK. This CDR3 has 17 amino acids. V was trimmed by 4 bases and J by 5 bases, leaving 22 bases between them. The CDR3 DNA follows: TGTGCCAGCAGCCCAGAGACGGGGACTCAGTTGGTAGATACGCAGTATTTT. This translates into CASSPETGTQLVDTQYF. The full variable domain, rest sourced from reference TRBV14 and TRBJ2-3, is EAGVTQFPSHSVIEKGQTVTLRCDPISGHDNLYWYRRVMGKEIKFLLHFVKESKQDESGMPNNRFLAERTGGTYSTLKVQPAELEDSGVYFCASSPETGTQLVDTQYFGPGTRLTVL.

The chain links TRBV6-5 to TRBJ1-2; TRBD1 is a possible D gene (6 bases). V lost 4 bases, J lost 4 bases, and 10 bases lay in between. From germline, CDR1 is MNHEY and CDR2 SVGAGI. This CDR3 spans 13 amino acids. The CDR3 sequence: CASSSQGIYGYTF. CDR3 nucleotide sequence: TGTGCCAGCAGTTCTCAGGGGATCTATGGCTACACCTTC.

The chain carries TRBV19 and TRBJ1-5; D may be TRBD1 (5 bases). With 7 bases removed from V and 0 bases from J, the gap between germline ends came to 13 bases. Per the germline V gene, CDR1 is LNHDA and CDR2 is SQIVND (reference sequence). The CDR3 is made up of 15 amino acids. CDR3 DNA sequence: TGTGCCAGTACTCCGACAGAGAATAGCAATCAGCCCCAGCATTTT. This encodes CASTPTENSNQPQHF. Variable domain in full (rest from reference TRBV19 and TRBJ1-5): DGGITQSPKYLFRKEGQNVTLSCEQNLNHDAMYWYRQDPGQGLRLIYYSQIVNDFQKGDIAEGYSVSREKKESFPLTVTSAQKNPTAFYLCASTPTENSNQPQHFGDGTRLSIL.

The V call is TRBV3-1 (or the pseudogene TRBV3-2), the J call TRBJ2-1, with TRBD1 matching 7 bases. Germline CDR1 is LGHDT and CDR2 is YNNKEL (reference sequence). The CDR3 consists of 15 residues. V was pared by 5 bases and J by 5 bases, with 9 bases of the junction left unmatched. CDR3 coding DNA: TGTGCCAGCAGCGTAGGACAGGCCCAGAACAATGAGCAGTTCTTC. Its protein is CASSVGQAQNNEQFF.

This chain uses TRBV3-1 (or the pseudogene TRBV3-2) with TRBJ2-5; 9 bases match TRBD2. Trimming cost V 4 bases and J 5 bases; bases outside gene matches: 8. The length of the CDR3 is 15 residues. Germline CDR1 and CDR2: LGHDT and YNNKEL (reference sequence). CDR3 residues: CASSPWVAGEETQYF. CDR3 bases: TGTGCCAGCAGCCCCTGGGTAGCGGGAGAGGAGACCCAGTACTTC.

The genes are TRBV9 and TRBJ2-7; 10 bases are a match to TRBD1. Per germline, CDR1 SGDLS and CDR2 YYNGEE. Trimming at V came to 2 bases and at J to 3 bases, leaving 2 bases not matched to a gene. This CDR3 has 14 residues. The CDR3 coding sequence is TGTGCCAGCAGCGTGGGACAGGGGCTCTACGAGCAGTACTTC. Translated: CASSVGQGLYEQYF.